The 24 T cell receptor beta chains listed next were all sequenced from one sample in a study of blood T cells in healthy people across ages. PCR was performed a second time for roughly 7 to 12 cycles using a sample-barcoded 5' primer and a J-beta primer mix. TCRdb used MiXCR to reprocess the 5' RACE reads, holding one entry per CDR3 protein. Of 500,000 to 650,000 distinct CDR3 sequences listed, around 27% are singletons. The sample also formed part of further work on T cells of mothers and their children.

The sequencing input was blood. Receptors were obtained from a boy aged 2 to 9 in good health.

This sequence joins TRBV7-9 and TRBJ2-3; D possibly corresponds to TRBD2 (6 bases). Trimming removed 6 bases at V and 8 bases at J, with 18 bases between. The CDR3 has 14 residues. Germline CDR1 and CDR2: SEHNR and FQNEAQ (reference sequence). The CDR3 nucleotides read TGTGCCAGCAGTGTTGGGACTGGGACCGGTACGCAGTATTTT. Translated: CASSVGTGTGTQYF.

This clonotype was observed a few times. The genes are TRBV20-1 and TRBJ2-1, with TRBD2 matching over 8 bases. The CDR3 is made up of 13 amino acids. Germline CDR1 and CDR2: DFQATT and SNEGSKA (reference sequence). V shed 5 bases and J 9 bases; nucleotides not matched to a gene: 9. The CDR3 is CSAARETSGEQFF. The CDR3 DNA reads TGCAGTGCTGCTAGGGAAACTAGCGGTGAGCAGTTCTTC.

This clonotype was observed a few times. The chain uses TRBV25-1 and TRBJ2-3; TRBD2 matches 10 bases. Germline CDR1 is MGHDK and CDR2 is SYGVNS. This CDR3 has 17 residues. V was pared by 10 bases and J by 4 bases, with 17 bases of the junction left unmatched. CDR3 DNA sequence: TGTGCCACCAGGGACTCCCTCCTAGCGGGAGTGTCAGATACGCAGTATTTT. Translated, it gives CATRDSLLAGVSDTQYF.

About this clonotype: The germline gene is not matched at one end of the junction; a read error may be the cause. CDR3 coding DNA: TGCAGCGGCAGGGGACACACTGAAGCCTTCTTT. It is translated as CSGRGHTEAFF. The gene calls are TRBV29-1 and TRBJ1-1, with D possibly TRBD1 on 6 matching bases. Germline V gene lookup returns CDR1 SQVTM and CDR2 ANQGSEA. CDR3 size: 11 residues.

The rearrangement uses TRBV4-3 and TRBJ1-2, with a weak D call TRBD1 (6 bases). The ends were cut back, 0 bases at V and 6 bases at J, with 8 bases in the middle. The germline V gene encodes CDR1 LGHNA and CDR2 YSLEER. The CDR3 contains 13 residues. CDR3 in amino acids: CASSQDPGDGYTF. DNA of the CDR3: TGCGCCAGCAGCCAAGACCCAGGGGATGGCTACACCTTC.

This chain joins TRBV4-2 and TRBJ1-2; 8 bases line up with TRBD1. The CDR3 covers 13 residues. Germline V CDR1 and CDR2: LGHNA, YNFKEQ. Germline trimming cut 4 bases from V and 6 bases from J; bases unmatched to any gene: 4. The CDR3 region has the DNA TGTGCCAGCAGCCCGATGGGACAGGATGGCTACACCTTC. It yields the protein CASSPMGQDGYTF.

The V and J genes are TRBV7-2 and TRBJ2-1; possibly TRBD2 for D (6 bases). V lost 6 bases, J lost 3 bases, and 12 bases lay in between. Germline V CDR1 and CDR2: SGHTA, FQGNSA. This CDR3 is 14 amino acids long. CDR3 nucleotide sequence: TGTGCCAGCAGTCGTGGCGGGGTCTACAATGAGCAGTTCTTC. Translating gives CASSRGGVYNEQFF. The whole variable domain, filled in from reference TRBV7-2 and TRBJ2-1, reads GAGVSQSPSNKVTEKGKDVELRCDPISGHTALYWYRQSLGQGLEFLIYFQGNSAPDKSGLPSDRFSAERTGGSVSTLTIQRTQQEDSAVYLCASSRGGVYNEQFFGPGTRLTVL.

The V gene is TRBV21-1, the J gene TRBJ2-5. TRBV21-1 is marked as a pseudogene. CDR3 length: 15 amino acids. The CDR3 region has the DNA TGTGCCAGCGGTAAGGTCAGGCGACATCAAGAGACCCAGTACTTC. Its translation: CASGKVRRHQETQYF.

V gene TRBV6-2 or TRBV6-3 combines with J gene TRBJ2-6, with D maybe TRBD2 (5 bases). Trimming cost V 3 bases and J 0 bases, with 12 bases left between them. This CDR3 has 17 residues. Germline CDR1 and CDR2: MNHEY and SVGEGT. CDR3 loop: CASSYGLRSSGANVLTF. As DNA, the CDR3 is TGTGCCAGCAGTTATGGACTCCGAAGCTCTGGGGCCAACGTCCTGACTTTC.

This clonotype occurred a few times. This rearrangement joins TRBV12-5 to TRBJ2-5, with unresolved D. The J call is doubtful: the DNA matches TRBJ2-1 better. Germline V gives CDR1 LGHNT, CDR2 FRNRAP. The CDR3 spans 11 residues. The CDR3 loop reads CASGLIREQFF. The DNA of the CDR3 is TGTGCTAGTGGTTTGATACGGGAGCAGTTCTTC.

This clonotype has just a few counts. CDR3 in amino acids: CASSLWRRETQYF. The CDR3 region has the DNA TGTGCCAGCAGTTTGTGGCGCAGAGAGACCCAGTACTTC. The chain couples TRBV12-3 or TRBV12-4 to TRBJ2-5; the D is unclear. This CDR3 comprises 13 residues. V shed 3 bases and J shed 4 bases, with 9 bases lying between them.

The table lists this clonotype with a count of one. This chain links TRBV7-2 with TRBJ2-3, with D unresolved. V was cut by 7 bases and J by 1 base, with 9 bases left in between. The CDR3 sequence is 13 residues long. The germline V gene encodes CDR1 SGHTA and CDR2 FQGNSA. The CDR3 region is CASNQLRTDTQYF. DNA for the CDR3: TGTGCCAGCAATCAGCTCCGCACAGATACGCAGTATTTT.

This clonotype occurred a few times. The CDR3 reads CASRPAGGVNIQYF. The CDR3 region has the DNA TGTGCCAGCAGGCCCGCGGGGGGGGTGAACATTCAGTACTTC. The rearrangement uses TRBV12-3 or TRBV12-4 and TRBJ2-4; 9 bases are shared with TRBD2. The CDR3 runs 14 residues. The V segment lost 6 bases and the J segment 7 bases; nucleotides outside the gene matches: 7.

The genes are TRBV7-9 and TRBJ2-3; D is perhaps TRBD1 or TRBD2 (5 bases each). The CDR3 totals 15 residues. Germline CDR1 and CDR2: SEHNR and FQNEAQ (reference sequence). The ends were cut back, 5 bases at V and 3 bases at J, with 15 bases in the middle. The CDR3: CASSPITGGTDTQYF. CDR3 DNA sequence: TGTGCCAGCAGCCCCATAACTGGGGGAACAGATACGCAGTATTTT. The full variable domain, with the rest looked up from reference TRBV7-9 and TRBJ2-3, is DTGVSQNPRHKITKRGQNVTFRCDPISEHNRLYWYRQTLGQGPEFLTYFQNEAQLEKSRLLSDRFSAERPKGSFSTLEIQRTEQGDSAMYLCASSPITGGTDTQYFGPGTRLTVL.

This chain connects TRBV9 to TRBJ2-1; TRBD2 matches at 8 bases. With V trimmed by 3 bases and J by 10 bases, 9 bases remained unmatched. The CDR3 is 14 amino acids. Germline CDR1 reads SGDLS; CDR2 reads YYNGEE. CDR3 amino acids: CASSADGTGGEQFF. CDR3 sequence (DNA): TGTGCCAGCAGCGCCGATGGGACGGGGGGGGAGCAGTTCTTC.

This clonotype occurred a few times. The chain employs TRBV7-9 and TRBJ2-1; TRBD1 might be the D (6 bases). The CDR3 length is 13 residues. The ends were cut back, 5 bases at V and 9 bases at J, with 14 bases in the middle. Per germline, CDR1 SEHNR and CDR2 FQNEAQ (reference sequence). Here the CDR3 reads CASSTDRSAEQFF. The DNA for the CDR3 is TGTGCCAGCAGCACCGACAGGTCGGCTGAGCAGTTCTTC.

The V and J genes are TRBV28 and TRBJ1-5, with a tentative D call TRBD1 (5 bases). The CDR3 covers 15 residues. Germline loops: CDR1 MDHEN, CDR2 SYDVKM. Deletions cut 3 bases from V and 4 bases from J, with 13 bases between. The CDR3 DNA reads as TGTGCCAGCAGTTTTGGGGACGGTAGGAATCAGCCCCAGCATTTT. Translation: CASSFGDGRNQPQHF. The complete variable domain, with remaining parts taken from reference TRBV28 and TRBJ1-5, reads DVKVTQSSRYLVKRTGEKVFLECVQDMDHENMFWYRQDPGLGLRLIYFSYDVKMKEKGDIPEGYSVSREKKERFSLILESASTNQTSMYLCASSFGDGRNQPQHFGDGTRLSIL.

The chain has TRBV20-1 and TRBJ1-4; D is ambiguous. CDR3 length: 14 residues. V lost 2 bases and J lost 6, with 13 bases in between. Germline V gene data show CDR1 as DFQATT and CDR2 as SNEGSKA (reference sequence). In DNA form, the CDR3 reads TGCAGTGCTAGATGGGGATCCTCTTATGAAAAACTGTTTTTT. Translated, it gives CSARWGSSYEKLFF.

The chain uses TRBV19 and TRBJ2-4; no clear D. Trimming left V 2 bases short and J 2 bases short, with 10 bases between. The V gene's germline CDR1 is LNHDA and CDR2 SQIVND (reference sequence). The CDR3 loop spans 15 amino acids. CDR3 protein: CASSIMGRPKNIQYF. Here the CDR3 DNA reads TGTGCCAGTAGTATAATGGGTAGACCCAAAAACATTCAGTACTTC.

The rearrangement links TRBV5-5 to TRBJ2-3, with 14 bases aligning to TRBD2. The germline CDR1 and CDR2 sequences are SGHKS and YYEKEE (reference sequence). V was pared by 4 bases and J by 3 bases, with 1 base of the junction left unmatched. The CDR3 extends over 15 amino acids. The CDR3 bases are TGTGCCAGCAGCCGGACTAGCGGGAGGACAGATACGCAGTATTTT. It encodes CASSRTSGRTDTQYF.

The chain has TRBV12-3 or TRBV12-4 and TRBJ2-3, with 7 bases matching TRBD1. This CDR3 comprises 14 residues. Germline trimming cut 6 bases from V and 8 bases from J; bases unmatched to any gene: 11. The CDR3 coding sequence is TGTGCCAGCAGGAAAACAGGGGTAATCGGTACGCAGTATTTT. This codes for CASRKTGVIGTQYF.

In DNA form, the CDR3 reads TGTGCCAGCAGTTTGGGAGCAGGAAACACCATATATTTT. Translating it yields CASSLGAGNTIYF. The chain employs TRBV12-3 or TRBV12-4 and TRBJ1-3; no clear D gene. This CDR3 contains 13 residues. V lost 3 bases to trimming and J lost 4 bases, with 7 bases between them.

This clonotype was seen only a few times. This sequence joins TRBV29-1 and TRBJ2-7; 12 bases are a match to TRBD2. The CDR3 is 14 amino acids. Germline V gives CDR1 SQVTM, CDR2 ANQGSEA. The trim removed 1 base at V and 3 bases at J, leaving 1 base unmatched. In nucleotides, the CDR3 is TGCAGCGTTGAAGTGACTAGCGGGAGCTACGAGCAGTACTTC. Translating it yields CSVEVTSGSYEQYF.

The table lists this clonotype with a few counts. The chain recombines TRBV2 with TRBJ1-2, with D unresolved. Per germline, CDR1 SNHLY and CDR2 FYNNEI. The V and J ends lost 2 bases and 0 bases respectively, with 7 bases between them. The CDR3 spans 14 residues. CDR3 coding DNA: TGTGCCAGCAGTGAATGGCGTGCTAACTATGGCTACACCTTC. It codes for CASSEWRANYGYTF.